The present TCR beta chain was sequenced within a study of cytomegalovirus exposure and HLA in healthy donors. The study, taken as a whole, reports: As was reported, the HLA-A and HLA-B alleles of most subjects were accurately predicted from TCR beta sequences. Roughly even sequencing depth across donors was the assumption behind the presence/absence analyses.

On this clone itself: Its target is not known.

Both 60 Vbeta primers and 13 Jbeta primers went into the PCR. Per the original methods: Among the unique TCR beta chains that a later analysis counted, around 72 million in all, roughly 11 million were shared. TCRdb keeps only in-frame clones here, not all; method: immunoSEQ multiplex PCR. V and J calls plus clone size are reproduced from that table; the DNA served to infer D and trimming. The sample lists some 170,000 clones, roughly three quarters occurring once. Germline CDR1 SGHRS, CDR2 YFSETQ. V was pared by 4 bases and J by 7 bases, with 9 bases of the junction left unmatched. CDR3 length: 15 amino acids.

The chain has TRBV5-1 and TRBJ1-2; 11 bases agree with TRBD1. The TCR sequence derives from a male donor in good health and CMV-seronegative. The material sequenced was PBMCs. The CDR3 is CASSVGTGGLSGYTF. The CDR3 DNA follows: TGCGCCAGCAGCGTGGGGACAGGGGGACTTTCTGGCTACACCTTC.